This TCR beta chain stems from a study of T-cell memory formation after mild COVID-19. General study findings and limits: Clonal second-wave expansions that peaked on day 37 had unconfirmed SARS-CoV-2 specificity.

This clonotype counts as medium-sized. Its antigen is unknown. TCRdb independently ran MiXCR on the 5' RACE reads; one entry per CDR3 protein. The repertoire holds approximately 42,000 distinct CDR3 sequences, with less than 8% as singletons. V was trimmed by 2 bases and J by 1 base, leaving 18 bases between them. The V gene's germline CDR1 is SGHRS and CDR2 YFSETQ. The CDR3 has 17 residues. Sequencing input: PBMCs or a T cell subset sorted from them (not recorded which). The origin of this receptor is an adult who had mild COVID-19 (a few samples of this study predate the infection). Cell type and time point are not known. The genes are TRBV5-1 and TRBJ1-1; D uncertain. The CDR3 spells CASSLSGIGPGNTEAFF. CDR3 DNA sequence: TGCGCCAGCAGCTTATCCGGGATCGGTCCAGGGAACACTGAAGCTTTCTTT.